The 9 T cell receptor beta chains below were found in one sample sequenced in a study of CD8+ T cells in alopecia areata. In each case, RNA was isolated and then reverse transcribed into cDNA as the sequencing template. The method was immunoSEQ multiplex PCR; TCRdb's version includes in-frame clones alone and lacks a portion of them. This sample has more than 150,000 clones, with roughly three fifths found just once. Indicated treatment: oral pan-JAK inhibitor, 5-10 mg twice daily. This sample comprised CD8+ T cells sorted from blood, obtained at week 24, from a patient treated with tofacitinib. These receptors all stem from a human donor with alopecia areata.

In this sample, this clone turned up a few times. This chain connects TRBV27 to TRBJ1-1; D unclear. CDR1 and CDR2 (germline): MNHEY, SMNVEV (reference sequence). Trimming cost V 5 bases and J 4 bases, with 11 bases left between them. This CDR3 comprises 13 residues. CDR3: CASSPRWGTEAFF. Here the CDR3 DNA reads TGTGCCAGCAGTCCCCGTTGGGGCACTGAAGCTTTCTTT.

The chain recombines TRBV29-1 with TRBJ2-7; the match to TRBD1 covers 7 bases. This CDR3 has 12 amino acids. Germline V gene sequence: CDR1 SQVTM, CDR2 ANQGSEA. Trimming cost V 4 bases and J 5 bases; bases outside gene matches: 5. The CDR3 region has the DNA TGCAGCGTTGGGGGACAGCAGGACGAGCAGTACTTC. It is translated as CSVGGQQDEQYF.

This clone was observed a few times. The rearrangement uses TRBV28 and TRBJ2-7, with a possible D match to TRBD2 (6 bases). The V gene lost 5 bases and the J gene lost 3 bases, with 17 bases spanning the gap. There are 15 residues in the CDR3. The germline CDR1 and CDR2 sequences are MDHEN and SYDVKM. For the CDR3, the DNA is TGTGCCAGCAGTAACCTAGCGAACCGATACTACGAGCAGTACTTC. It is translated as CASSNLANRYYEQYF.

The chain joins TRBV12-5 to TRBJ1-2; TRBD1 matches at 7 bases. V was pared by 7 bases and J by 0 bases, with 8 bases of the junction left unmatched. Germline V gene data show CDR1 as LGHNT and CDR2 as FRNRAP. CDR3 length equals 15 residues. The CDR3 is CASAEGQKTNYGYTF. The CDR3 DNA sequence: TGTGCTAGTGCGGAGGGACAGAAAACTAACTATGGCTACACCTTC.

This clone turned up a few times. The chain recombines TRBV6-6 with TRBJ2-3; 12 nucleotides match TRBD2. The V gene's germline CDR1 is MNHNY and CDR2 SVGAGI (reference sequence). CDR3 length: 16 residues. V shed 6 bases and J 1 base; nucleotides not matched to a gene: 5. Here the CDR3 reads CASSPRTSGGTDTQYF. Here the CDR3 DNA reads TGTGCCAGCAGCCCCAGGACTAGCGGGGGCACAGATACGCAGTATTTT.

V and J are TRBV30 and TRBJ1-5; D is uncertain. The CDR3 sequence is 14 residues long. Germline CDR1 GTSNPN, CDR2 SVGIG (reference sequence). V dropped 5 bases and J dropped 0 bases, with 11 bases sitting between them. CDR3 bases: TGTGCCTGGGGAAGCGATTATAGCAATCAGCCCCAGCATTTT. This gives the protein CAWGSDYSNQPQHF.

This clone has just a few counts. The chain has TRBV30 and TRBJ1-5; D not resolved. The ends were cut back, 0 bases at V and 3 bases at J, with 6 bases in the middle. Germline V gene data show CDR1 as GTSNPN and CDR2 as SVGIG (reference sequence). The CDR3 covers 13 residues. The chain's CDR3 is CAWSVTDNQPQHF. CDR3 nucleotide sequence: TGTGCCTGGAGTGTTACAGACAATCAGCCCCAGCATTTT.

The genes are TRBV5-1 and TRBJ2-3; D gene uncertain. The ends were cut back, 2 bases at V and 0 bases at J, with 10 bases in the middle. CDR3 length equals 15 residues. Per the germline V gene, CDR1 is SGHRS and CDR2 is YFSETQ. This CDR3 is CASSFRPVSTDTQYF. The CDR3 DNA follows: TGCGCCAGCAGCTTCCGGCCCGTTAGCACAGATACGCAGTATTTT.

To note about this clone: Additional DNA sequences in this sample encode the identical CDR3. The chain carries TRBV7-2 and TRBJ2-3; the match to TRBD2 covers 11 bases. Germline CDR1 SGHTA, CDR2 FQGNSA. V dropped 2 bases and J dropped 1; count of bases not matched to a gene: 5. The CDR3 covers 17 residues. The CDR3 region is CASSLSASGGRTDTQYF. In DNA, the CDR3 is TGTGCCAGCAGCTTATCTGCTAGCGGGGGGCGCACAGATACGCAGTATTTT.